This paragraph reports one TCR beta chain. Its antigen is as yet unknown. The immunoSEQ assay was version 4, run in survey mode. The protocol was immunoSEQ multiplex PCR, while the TCRdb copy is restricted to in-frame clones and leaves out a portion. The data hold tens of thousands of clones, with about 84% observed a single time. The stimulus was an HIV-1 Gag 15-mer peptide pool, roughly 1 ug/peptide/mL. Sorted nonresponding memory CD4+ T cells were CD40L-negative, CD69-negative, CD45RO-high. V gave up 5 bases and J gave up 8 bases, with 12 bases separating them. CDR1 and CDR2 (germline): MNHEY, SMNVEV (reference sequence). This CDR3 has 12 residues. This entry belongs to a study of persistence of HIV-infected CD4 T cells. Study overall: CD4+ T cells responding to CMV or HIV-1 Gag were isolated. Study results and limitations: Within sorted populations, more oligoclonal TCRs accompanied more oligoclonal proviruses. Degenerate expanded CDR3beta sequences were enriched among CMV- and Gag-responding cells.

V is TRBV27 and J is TRBJ1-1, with D possibly matching TRBD1 (6 bases). This TCR was sampled from an adult man with HIV who was CMV-seropositive. The sequencing used CD4+ T cells sorted from PBMCs after roughly 18-hour stimulation, collected from a patient who received antiretroviral therapy. The CDR3 sequence: CASSLQGLEAFF. Written as DNA, the CDR3 is TGTGCCAGCAGTCTACAGGGCCTCGAAGCTTTCTTT.